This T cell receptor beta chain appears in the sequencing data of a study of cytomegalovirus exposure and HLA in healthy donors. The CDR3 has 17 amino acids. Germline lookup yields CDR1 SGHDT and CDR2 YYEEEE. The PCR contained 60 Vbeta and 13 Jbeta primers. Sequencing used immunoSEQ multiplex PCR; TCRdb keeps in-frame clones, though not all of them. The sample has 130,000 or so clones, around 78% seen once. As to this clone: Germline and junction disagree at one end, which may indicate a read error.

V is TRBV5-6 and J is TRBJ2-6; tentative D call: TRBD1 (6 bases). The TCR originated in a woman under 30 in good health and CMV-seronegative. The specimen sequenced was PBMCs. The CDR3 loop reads CVSSFERGYSGANVLTF. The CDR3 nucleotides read TGTGTCAGCAGCTTCGAAAGGGGGTACTCTGGGGCCAACGTCCTGACTTTC.